Described below is a single TCR beta chain sequence and its context. What this receptor recognizes is not known. Per-base quality was not reported, and no clone a single base away is much larger than it. This sample is drawn from a study of T cells after yellow fever vaccination (dated by TCRdb to the late 2010s). Regarding the complete study: The SMART-Seq v4 Ultra Low Input RNA kit was used to prepare libraries from fractions with low cell numbers. Blood was collected at multiple timepoints before and after primary and secondary immunization, and bulk PBMC replicates and cell subsets were isolated. To follow T-cell clones before and after both primary and booster YFV17D yellow fever vaccination, bulk TCR alpha and beta repertoires underwent longitudinal sequencing. Two healthy male donors made up the cohort, one aged 18 to 30 years and the other aged 30 to 40 years.

TCR cDNA was synthesized by 5'RACE template switching, which introduced a universal primer site and unique molecular identifiers. Priming for cDNA synthesis came from both the TCR alpha and TCR beta constant segments. Library amplification used two PCR steps, and the second PCR step added sample barcodes and sequencing adapters. Sequencing of libraries was done on Illumina HiSeq 2500 (2x100 bp) or NovaSeq (2x150 bp). The study's processing was this. Demultiplexing of reads and collapsing into UMI consensus sequences were performed with MIGEC, and V(D)J alignment was carried out with MiXCR. Vaccine-responding clonotypes were identified with edgeR using replicate PBMC samples, with FDR below 0.01 and a log2 fold change above 5 up to day 15 being required. CD4 or CD8 identity was assigned to each bulk clonotype according to whether the clonotype was present at higher abundance in the sequenced CD4 repertoire or the sequenced CD8 repertoire. TCRdb applied fastp at Q25 and MiXCR to the public reads, then kept only in-frame beta chains. Rows are combined by CDR3 protein, so each entry shows the most common genes and DNA. TCRdb's processing, not the authors', yielded these V and J calls. The sample yields under 300,000 distinct CDR3 sequences; 6.9% were counted once. Together, the top ten hold 0.65% to 0.9% of the sample.

The CDR3 starts with the cysteine, ends with the phenylalanine, and has 18 residues. Solely the CDR3 DNA is kept, with 54 bases framed from the first base. CDR1 and CDR2 (SGHAT, FQNNGV) derive from the germline V gene. Germline trimming amounts to 5 bases on V and 0 bases on J, with 15 as the count of junction bases outside the gene matches. Results and caveats for the whole study, not just this receptor: Because only a couple of donors were included in the study, the extent to which the findings can be generalized is limited. A small fraction of clonotypes appeared in both the CD4 and CD8 compartments, likely as a result of convergent recombination. The secondary T-cell response was weaker than the primary response but faster, peaking on day 5 instead of day 15. Computational filtering was needed because FACS-sorted repertoires could contain abundant contaminating clonotypes from the bulk population. After the booster, most clones that had expanded after primary vaccination were detected again (about 97% of CD4 and around nine tenths of CD8), suggesting broad maintenance of memory.

The sample's treatment or condition, from its label and the paper: live attenuated yellow fever vaccine strain. A standard Ficoll-Paque protocol was used to isolate PBMCs from peripheral blood. Dynabeads CD4 and CD8 positive selection kits were used to isolate the CD4 and CD8 T-cell fractions. RNA was extracted with TriZol from bulk PBMCs, CD4 and CD8 fractions, and dextramer-positive and dextramer-negative fractions. This receptor was identified in a man under 40 who received the YFV17D yellow fever vaccine. The material sequenced was CD4+ T cells sorted from PBMCs, taken 15 days after the yellow fever booster vaccination. The chain uses TRBV11-2 and TRBJ2-5, with 7 middle bases fitting TRBD2. The sequence in DNA is TGTGCCAGCAGCCCTCGCTTGGGGAGGGTATTAGACCAAGAGACCCAGTACTTC. This is translated as CASSPRLGRVLDQETQYF.